Here is one TCR beta chain with its context. The sample originates from a study of blood T cell repertoires in COVID-19. Profiling relied on immunoSEQ multiplex PCR, and the TCRdb table lists in-frame clones only, not all of them. Altogether tens of thousands of clones are present, approximately 80% being singletons, with the ten largest covering roughly 4%. This clonotype was sampled from a woman between 55 and 75 years old with acute or convalescent COVID-19. Material for sequencing was peripheral blood.

The CDR3 sequence is CASTYRGGQLYGYTF. CDR3 coding DNA: TGTGCCAGCACCTATCGGGGCGGACAGCTTTATGGCTACACCTTC. The rearrangement joins TRBV5-4 to TRBJ1-2, with a possible D match to TRBD1 (6 bases). The CDR3 has 15 residues. V was clipped by 6 bases and J by 5 bases, with 20 bases between them. Germline V CDR1 and CDR2: SGHNT, YYREEE (reference sequence).